Below are 25 T cell receptor beta chains sequenced from a single sample in a study of CD8 T cells in ankylosing spondylitis. TCRdb re-called the 5' RACE reads with MiXCR, one entry per CDR3 protein. This sample has approximately 240,000 distinct CDR3 sequences; 20% to 30% occur once, and the top ten carry 0.5% to 0.65%. The sequenced sample was blood, either unsorted or a sorted T cell fraction (not recorded which). These receptors all come from a male donor with ankylosing spondylitis or in good health (not recorded which).

The genes are TRBV27 and TRBJ2-7, with TRBD2 identical over 10 bases. J gave up 0 bases and V 8 bases, and 4 bases lay outside the gene matches. Germline lookup yields CDR1 MNHEY and CDR2 SMNVEV (reference sequence). The CDR3 loop spans 14 amino acids. The CDR3 reads CASRASGSSYEQYF. The CDR3 nucleotides are TGTGCCAGCCGGGCTAGCGGGAGCTCCTACGAGCAGTACTTC.

This clonotype has a count of ten or more. The chain links TRBV12-3 or TRBV12-4 to TRBJ2-5; D might be TRBD1 or TRBD2, each matching 5 bases. The ends were cut back, 6 bases at V and 2 bases at J, with 10 bases in the middle. The CDR3 runs 13 residues. CDR3 sequence reads: CASSLGVQETQYF. CDR3 DNA: TGTGCCAGCAGCCTGGGGGTGCAAGAGACCCAGTACTTC.

The table lists this clonotype with many counts. The rearrangement links TRBV20-1 to TRBJ2-7; the D is unclear. Trimming took 3 bases from V and 2 from J, leaving 5 bases between them. The CDR3 length is 11 residues. Germline lookup yields CDR1 DFQATT and CDR2 SNEGSKA (reference sequence). CDR3 DNA: TGCAGTGCTAGTGGCACCTACGAGCAGTACTTC. This gives the protein CSASGTYEQYF.

This chain connects TRBV3-1 to TRBJ2-1, with TRBD2 identical over 8 bases. The junction had 10 bases not matched to a gene; V was cut back by 1 base and J by 8 bases. CDR1 and CDR2 from the germline V gene are LGHDT and YNNKEL (reference sequence). The CDR3 is made up of 16 amino acids. CDR3 sequence (DNA): TGTGCCAGCAGCCAAGGACGAGGCGGGGGGCGGGATGAGCAGTTCTTC. This translates into CASSQGRGGGRDEQFF.

This clonotype was detected many times. This chain uses TRBV28 with TRBJ2-2; 8 bases fit TRBD1. The germline CDR1 and CDR2 sequences are MDHEN and SYDVKM. V shed 9 bases and J 1 base; nucleotides not matched to a gene: 4. The CDR3 contains 14 residues. In DNA, the CDR3 is TGTGCCAGTGGGACAGGCGGGAACACCGGGGAGCTGTTTTTT. Amino acid sequence: CASGTGGNTGELFF. Full variable domain (outside the CDR3, taken from reference TRBV28 and TRBJ2-2): DVKVTQSSRYLVKRTGEKVFLECVQDMDHENMFWYRQDPGLGLRLIYFSYDVKMKEKGDIPEGYSVSREKKERFSLILESASTNQTSMYLCASGTGGNTGELFFGEGSRLTVL.

This clonotype appeared many times. This chain uses TRBV20-1 with TRBJ2-7; weak D call: TRBD2 (5 bases). Germline-derived CDR1 and CDR2 are DFQATT and SNEGSKA (reference sequence). CDR3 size: 13 residues. V was shortened by 6 bases and J by 1 base, with 13 bases between the two germline ends. CDR3 sequence: CSAPTTASYEQYF. The CDR3 DNA reads TGCAGTGCGCCGACTACAGCGTCCTACGAGCAGTACTTC.

This clonotype occurred many times. The chain links TRBV12-3 or TRBV12-4 to TRBJ2-4, with D possibly matching TRBD2 (5 bases). CDR3 length equals 13 residues. V lost 5 bases to trimming and J lost 6 bases, with 11 bases between them. In DNA form, the CDR3 reads TGTGCCAGCAGTCCCGGGAATCCAAACATTCAGTACTTC. Its translation is CASSPGNPNIQYF.

Many counts were recorded for this clonotype. The chain couples TRBV4-1 to TRBJ1-6, with D hard to call. The V gene lost 3 bases and the J gene lost 7 bases, with 16 bases spanning the gap. CDR1 MGHRA and CDR2 YSYEKL come from the germline V gene. The CDR3 is 16 amino acids. This chain's CDR3 is CASSHEVPGGNSPLHF. Written as DNA, the CDR3 is TGCGCCAGCAGCCATGAGGTTCCGGGCGGGAATTCACCCCTCCACTTT.

CDR3 DNA: TGCAGTGCCTCCATAGGGGGGCCAGGAGAGACCCAGTACTTC. Its translation: CSASIGGPGETQYF. The chain joins TRBV20-1 to TRBJ2-5; either TRBD1 or TRBD2 may supply D (6 bases each). Germline CDR1 is DFQATT and CDR2 is SNEGSKA (reference sequence). The CDR3 spans 14 residues. V lost 6 bases and J 4 bases, leaving 18 bases between the germline ends.

The V and J genes are TRBV3-1 and TRBJ2-2, with 10 bases matching TRBD2. The CDR3 length is 17 residues. Germline V gives CDR1 LGHDT, CDR2 YNNKEL (reference sequence). With 0 bases clipped from V and 3 bases from J, the junction kept 4 bases outside the gene matches. The CDR3 loop reads CASSQDGAGGHTGELFF. Here the CDR3 DNA reads TGTGCCAGCAGCCAAGATGGAGCGGGGGGGCACACCGGGGAGCTGTTTTTT.

V and J are TRBV20-1 and TRBJ2-5; D is uncertain. Germline V gene lookup returns CDR1 DFQATT and CDR2 SNEGSKA (reference sequence). V was pared by 4 bases and J by 5 bases, with 8 bases between. CDR3 length: 11 residues. CDR3 in amino acids: CSAKPPETQYF. In DNA form, the CDR3 reads TGCAGTGCTAAGCCCCCGGAGACCCAGTACTTC.

This clonotype was picked up many times. The chain couples TRBV12-3 or TRBV12-4 to TRBJ2-1, with 10 nucleotides matching TRBD2. This CDR3 comprises 16 residues. Trimming removed 7 bases from V and 6 bases from J; junction bases left unmatched: 12. Here the CDR3 reads CASTLGSGGVGNEQFF. CDR3 coding DNA: TGTGCCAGCACCCTAGGGAGCGGGGGGGTTGGCAATGAGCAGTTCTTC.

The chain employs TRBV28 and TRBJ2-6; D is perhaps TRBD1 (6 bases). Trimming took off 6 bases at V and 4 bases at J, with 13 bases between the two ends. The CDR3 spans 15 residues. Per germline, CDR1 MDHEN and CDR2 SYDVKM. In DNA form, the CDR3 reads TGTGCCAGCAGGCCCCCAGGGGCAGGGGCCAACGTCCTGACTTTC. Amino acid sequence: CASRPPGAGANVLTF.

This clonotype appeared a few times. The chain joins TRBV12-3 or TRBV12-4 to TRBJ2-7; 11 nucleotides match TRBD2. J was trimmed by 7 bases and V by 6 bases; bases with no gene match: 14. The CDR3 contains 16 residues. The CDR3 coding sequence is TGTGCCAGCAGCCCCAGGCTAGCGGGGGGAAAAGTGGAGCAGTACTTC. Amino acids: CASSPRLAGGKVEQYF.

This clonotype was found many times. V gene TRBV20-1 combines with J gene TRBJ2-7; TRBD1 matches 10 bases. The CDR3 extends over 16 amino acids. Looked up from germline, CDR1 is DFQATT and CDR2 is SNEGSKA (reference sequence). Unmatched junction bases numbered 7, after V lost 2 bases and J lost 0 bases. The CDR3 loop is CSARTTGGTTSYEQYF. The CDR3 DNA reads TGCAGTGCTAGAACGACAGGGGGCACTACCTCCTACGAGCAGTACTTC.

The V call is TRBV20-1, the J call TRBJ2-7; D remains ambiguous. The ends were cut back, 1 base at V and 1 base at J, with 8 bases in the middle. The CDR3 runs to 13 residues. Germline-derived CDR1 and CDR2 are DFQATT and SNEGSKA (reference sequence). CDR3 in DNA: TGCAGTGCTAGAGTTACCCAATCCTACGAGCAGTACTTC. Its translation is CSARVTQSYEQYF.

This clonotype was seen many times. The rearrangement links TRBV12-3 or TRBV12-4 to TRBJ1-1; no reliable D call. V gave up 6 bases and J gave up 0 bases, with 11 bases separating them. The CDR3 totals 14 residues. The CDR3: CASSHPTMNTEAFF. The CDR3 DNA reads as TGTGCCAGCAGCCATCCGACGATGAACACTGAAGCTTTCTTT.

The CDR3 nucleotides read TGCAGTGCTAGAGGCATTTCCAGGGATACGCAGTATTTT. Its protein is CSARGISRDTQYF. V is TRBV20-1 and J is TRBJ2-3; D is ambiguous. Germline CDR1 reads DFQATT; CDR2 reads SNEGSKA (reference sequence). The CDR3 length is 13 residues. V was cut by 1 base and J by 6 bases, with 11 bases left in between.

The table lists this clonotype with many counts. The chain has TRBV20-1 and TRBJ2-5; weak D call: TRBD1 (5 bases). Per germline, CDR1 DFQATT and CDR2 SNEGSKA (reference sequence). Trimming pared 3 bases from V and 0 bases from J, leaving 14 bases between. The length of the CDR3 is 15 residues. DNA for the CDR3: TGCAGTGCTAGTGGTGCGACGGACAACCAAGAGACCCAGTACTTC. Translated, it gives CSASGATDNQETQYF.

V gene TRBV6-1 combines with J gene TRBJ2-6; D may be TRBD1 (6 bases). The CDR3 totals 14 residues. Trimming left V 6 bases short and J 7 bases short, with 13 bases between. Germline CDR1 is MNHNS and CDR2 is SASEGT. CDR3: CASSHRVSANVLTF. The CDR3 DNA sequence: TGTGCCAGCAGCCACAGGGTTTCAGCCAACGTCCTGACTTTC.

The chain combines TRBV7-8 with TRBJ2-1; 7 bases agree with TRBD2. The length of the CDR3 is 16 residues. Germline V lookup: CDR1 SGHVS, CDR2 FQNEAQ. Losses at the gene ends were 1 base for V and 5 bases for J; bases not matched to a gene: 8. For the CDR3, the DNA is TGTGCCAGCAGCTTAGGGAGTGTGCGGGAGCACAATGAGCAGTTCTTC. It encodes CASSLGSVREHNEQFF.

Ten or more counts support this clonotype. This rearrangement joins TRBV20-1 to TRBJ2-7; no clear D gene. V was pared by 3 bases and J by 3 bases, with 6 bases between. CDR3 length: 11 residues. The germline gives CDR1 DFQATT, CDR2 SNEGSKA (reference sequence). CDR3 bases: TGCAGTGCTAGCCTAAGCTACGAGCAGTACTTC. Translation: CSASLSYEQYF.

This rearrangement joins TRBV7-6 to TRBJ2-7; 7 positions agree with TRBD2. This CDR3 contains 15 residues. Germline CDR1 and CDR2: SGHVS and FNYEAQ. After removal of 5 bases from V and 2 bases from J, the junction contained 9 bases not matched to a gene. CDR3 protein: CASSKTGTTTYEQYF. The CDR3, as DNA: TGTGCCAGCAGCAAAACCGGGACTACCACCTACGAGCAGTACTTC.

The CDR3 reads CSARRVAGDQETQYF. DNA for the CDR3: TGCAGTGCTAGGAGGGTAGCGGGCGACCAAGAGACCCAGTACTTC. The chain recombines TRBV20-1 with TRBJ2-5; 7 bases line up with TRBD2. The CDR3 contains 15 residues. Germline trimming cut 3 bases from V and 0 bases from J; bases unmatched to any gene: 7. Germline lookup yields CDR1 DFQATT and CDR2 SNEGSKA (reference sequence).

The sample holds a few counts of this clonotype. The gene calls are TRBV30 and TRBJ2-3; the D gene is possibly TRBD1 (5 bases). Between the trimmed V and J ends, which lost 2 bases and 4 bases, there was a span of 10 bases. This CDR3 contains 13 residues. Per germline, CDR1 GTSNPN and CDR2 SVGIG (reference sequence). The CDR3 nucleotides are TGTGCCTGGAGTCTGGGGCCCGCAGATACGCAGTATTTT. Translating gives CAWSLGPADTQYF.